The 4 T cell receptor beta chains below were found in one sample sequenced in a study of radiotherapy plus CTLA-4 blockade in lung cancer. Sequencing used immunoSEQ multiplex PCR; TCRdb keeps in-frame clones, though not all of them. The sample records approximately 94,000 clones, roughly 80% being singletons. Specimen: peripheral blood, collected from a patient treated with radiotherapy plus ipilimumab. The receptors originated from a human donor with non-small cell lung cancer that progressed on radiotherapy plus ipilimumab.

This clone was detected a few times. The rearrangement joins TRBV7-9 to TRBJ1-4; D gene ambiguous. CDR1 is SEHNR, CDR2 FQNEAQ, per germline (reference sequence). The CDR3 is made up of 13 amino acids. V lost 2 bases to trimming and J lost 10 bases, with 11 bases between them. The CDR3 spells CASSLPASGKLFF. The CDR3 DNA reads as TGTGCCAGCAGCTTACCGGCAAGCGGAAAACTGTTTTTT.

V and J are TRBV4-1 and TRBJ2-3; possibly TRBD1 for D (6 bases). CDR3 length: 14 amino acids. The V end was cut by 2 bases, the J end by 4 bases, with 10 bases between. CDR1 MGHRA and CDR2 YSYEKL come from the germline V gene. In nucleotides, the CDR3 is TGCGCCAGCAGCCAACCAGGGGTCGCAGATACGCAGTATTTT. Its translation is CASSQPGVADTQYF.

This chain joins TRBV13 and TRBJ2-7; D perhaps matches TRBD1 (5 bases). V was cut by 2 bases and J by 2 bases, with 10 bases left in between. CDR1 is PRHDT and CDR2 is FYEKMQ in the germline V gene (reference sequence). This CDR3 is 14 amino acids long. Written as DNA, the CDR3 is TGTGCCAGCAGCTTATCAGGGATTCCCTACGAGCAGTACTTC. This codes for CASSLSGIPYEQYF.

The chain has TRBV7-6 and TRBJ2-7; 14 bases line up with TRBD2. The CDR3 has 18 amino acids. V lost 5 bases, J lost 6 bases, and 15 bases stayed unmatched. Per germline, CDR1 SGHVS and CDR2 FNYEAQ. The CDR3 here is CASSEPGLAGASLSEQYF. For the CDR3, the DNA is TGTGCCAGCAGCGAACCGGGACTAGCGGGAGCGTCATTGAGCGAGCAGTACTTC. The whole variable domain, remainder taken from reference TRBV7-6 and TRBJ2-7, is GAGVSQSPRYKVTKRGQDVALRCDPISGHVSLYWYRQALGQGPEFLTYFNYEAQQDKSGLPNDRFSAERPEGSISTLTIQRTEQRDSAMYRCASSEPGLAGASLSEQYFGPGTRLTVT.